Included here is one T cell receptor beta chain sequence, with context. What antigen it recognizes has not been identified. No qualities accompany the bases; no much larger clone lies one base away. There are 14 amino acids in the CDR3, from cysteine to phenylalanine inclusive. The only DNA kept is the CDR3, 42 bases in frame from the first base. CDR1 SNHLY and CDR2 FYNNEI are derived from the germline V gene. The junction carries 15 bases between V and J, which are trimmed by 2 bases and 8 bases respectively. This sample is drawn from a study of control samples from healthy donors and cancer patients (dated by TCRdb to about 2020). Library construction relied on the immunoSEQ multiplex PCR assay. TCRdb took this table from immuneACCESS and kept in-frame rearrangements with V and J called. Such tables lack part of the clones; where checked against another copy, unresolved V genes explain under half of the gap, and the rest is unexplained. The sample records under 150,000 clones, 88% of which are singletons. Together, the top ten hold 3.4% of the sample.

The specimen sequenced was blood. The clonotype comes from a middle-aged man in good health. This receptor chain uses TRBV2 and TRBJ1-2; the D gene is unclear. The base sequence is TGTGCCAGCAGTGAATCCTCAGCGGCGGGCGGCTACACCTTC. Its protein product is CASSESSAAGGYTF.